This T cell receptor (beta chain) appears in the sequencing data of a study of OX40 agonist ivuxolimab in advanced cancers. Notes on the study in general: Not determined was the antigen specificity of the expanded peripheral T cells.

The table lists this clone with a count of one. Its antigen is currently unknown. This CDR3 comprises 12 residues. From germline, CDR1 is SNHLY and CDR2 FYNNEI. V shed 7 bases and J shed 6 bases, with 12 bases lying between them. Clones were sequenced by immunoSEQ multiplex PCR, and TCRdb holds only the in-frame ones, with some missing. The profile shows 70,000 to 80,000 clones, 89% of them singletons. Sequencing was performed on CD4+ or CD8+ T cells sorted from blood, taken in a trial of the OX40 agonist ivuxolimab. The source of this sequence is an adult with an advanced solid tumor such as melanoma, head and neck, liver or kidney cancer. The chain couples TRBV2 to TRBJ1-2; weak D call: TRBD1 (6 bases). The CDR3 region has the DNA TGTGCCAGCAAAGGCGCAGGGGATGGCTACACCTTC. Translating gives CASKGAGDGYTF.